The clone carrying this T cell receptor (beta chain) occurred a few times. Trimming stripped 0 bases from V and 2 bases from J, with 11 bases between. Germline lookup yields CDR1 MGHRA and CDR2 YSYEKL. The CDR3 extends over 16 amino acids. This sample is part of a study of T-cell reconstitution after alpha-beta-depleted transplantation in children. Using unique molecular identifiers, the investigators prepared the TCRbeta library. TCRdb recomputed calls from the PCR reads with MiXCR, one row per CDR3 protein. The sample contains around 360,000 distinct CDR3 sequences, approximately 10% of which appear only once.

This sequence was found in a human donor who donated a stem cell graft to a child with acute lymphoblastic leukemia. Source: PBMCs from the stem cell graft donor, taken from the stem cell graft. The V call is TRBV4-1, the J call TRBJ1-5; the D is unclear. DNA of the CDR3: TGCGCCAGCAGCCAAGAGGGAGGGTCAGGCAATCAGCCCCAGCATTTT. The encoded protein is CASSQEGGSGNQPQHF.